The next 26 T cell receptor beta chains were all read from a single sample in a study of T cells in women clearing cervical HPV infection. Some clones are missing from TCRdb's copy, which holds only in-frame ones; the method was immunoSEQ multiplex PCR. The table lists 14,000 or so clones. The material sequenced was blood buffy coat. These receptors originate from a woman aged 18 to 75 with a cervical HPV16 infection that either progressed to CIN3+ or cleared (not recorded which).

Details on this clone: Read sequence stops 3 residues before the CDR3 end, and the germline J gene provides the missing end. The genes are TRBV11-2 and TRBJ2-3, with D maybe TRBD2 (6 bases). Germline V CDR1 and CDR2: SGHAT, FQNNGV. The CDR3 totals 14 residues. Between the trimmed V and J ends, which lost 4 bases and 5 bases, there was a span of 13 bases. CDR3: CASSSIRGRDTQYF. The DNA read from the CDR3 is TGTGCCAGCAGCTCTATCCGGGGGAGAGATACG.

Regarding this clone: The read ends 3 residues before the CDR3 terminus; that terminus is restored from the germline J gene. The V call is TRBV15, the J call TRBJ2-4; 12 bases are a match to TRBD2. The CDR3 is 15 residues long. Germline-derived CDR1 and CDR2 are LNHNV and YYDKDF (reference sequence). This CDR3 is CATSSGLAGYETQYF. The covered CDR3 bases are TGTGCCACCAGCAGTGGACTAGCGGGATACGAGACT.

Note on this clone: The read terminates 3 residues before the CDR3 end, so the remaining end is supplied by the germline J gene. The V call is TRBV11-3, the J call TRBJ2-7; no clear D. The CDR3 contains 12 residues. V lost 2 bases, J lost 1 base, and 3 bases lay in between. Germline assignment: CDR1 SGHNT and CDR2 YENEEA. The sequenced CDR3 bases are TGTGCCAGCAGCTTACAATCCTACGAG. It translates to CASSLQSYE. The whole CDR3 protein reads CASSLQSYEQYF.

As to this clone: The missing CDR3 end, 3 residues past where the read stops, is filled in from the germline J gene. The V call is TRBV7-3, the J call TRBJ2-3, with TRBD1 identical over 7 bases. CDR3 length equals 15 residues. Looked up from germline, CDR1 is SGHTA and CDR2 is FQGTGA. This CDR3 is CASTPGLTGVETQYF. Incomplete CDR3 DNA: TGTGCCAGCACCCCCGGGCTTACAGGGGTGGAGACG.

As regards this clone: The CDR3 goes on 3 residues after the read ends, and that part is filled in from the germline J gene. The chain joins TRBV18 to TRBJ1-1; 7 bases align to TRBD1. CDR1 and CDR2 (germline): KGHSH, LQKENI. V was pared by 6 bases and J by 0 bases, with 4 bases of the junction left unmatched. This CDR3 comprises 14 residues. CDR3 protein: CASSSGQMNTEAFF. CDR3 bases read: TGTGCCAGCTCCTCGGGACAGATGAACACTGAA.

Points on this clone: The read ends 3 residues early relative to the CDR3; the germline J gene fills the gap. The rearrangement links TRBV19 to TRBJ2-1; TRBD2 aligns across 12 bases. CDR3 size: 16 residues. J lost 2 bases, V lost 11 bases, and 10 bases had no gene match. Germline V CDR1 and CDR2: LNHDA, SQIVND (reference sequence). CDR3 sequence reads: CAGSSASGGAYNEQFF. CDR3 bases read: TGTGCCGGGAGTAGCGCTAGCGGGGGGGCCTACAATGAG.

On this clone: The observed sequence ends 3 residues before the CDR3 terminus, with the missing tail filled in from the germline J gene. The chain recombines TRBV10-3 with TRBJ2-5; the D is unclear. The germline gives CDR1 ENHRY, CDR2 SYGVKD. The CDR3 extends over 14 amino acids. V lost 6 bases, J lost 1 base, and 12 bases lay in between. The CDR3 DNA, read in part, is TGTGCCATCAGCGTAGGGTTCGGCCAAGAGACC. This translates into CAISVGFGQET. The whole CDR3 is CAISVGFGQETQYF.

As for this clone: The read ends 3 residues early relative to the CDR3; the germline J gene fills the gap. The chain carries TRBV6-2 or TRBV6-3 and TRBJ1-2; tentative D call: TRBD1 (5 bases). Germline V gene lookup returns CDR1 MNHEY and CDR2 SVGEGT. CDR3 length: 16 amino acids. The CDR3 bases that were read are TGTGCCAGCAGTTACCCAACTAGCGGGGCGCCCTACGAC. Its protein is CASSYPTSGAPYD. The entire CDR3 protein is CASSYPTSGAPYDYTF.

On this clone: The sequence runs out 3 residues before the end of the CDR3; the remainder is reconstructed from the germline J gene. J is TRBJ2-3 and V is TRBV18; 8 bases agree with TRBD1. The CDR3 is made up of 14 amino acids. Germline values: CDR1 KGHSH, CDR2 LQKENI. The junction had 4 bases not matched to a gene; V was cut back by 4 bases and J by 4 bases. The CDR3 DNA, read in part, is TGTGCCAGCTCACAGTCAGGGGGCGCAGATACG. Amino acid sequence: CASSQSGGADT. Given in full, the CDR3 is CASSQSGGADTQYF.

Notes on this clone: The read gets to within 3 residues of the CDR3 end, and the germline J gene fills in the rest. This chain uses TRBV6-1 with TRBJ2-7; TRBD1 matches 7 bases. The CDR3 is 14 residues long. With V trimmed by 4 bases and J by 3 bases, 6 bases remained unmatched. CDR1 is MNHNS and CDR2 is SASEGT in the germline V gene. The sequenced part of the CDR3 DNA is TGTGCCAGCAGTGGCCGGACAGGAAACTACGAG. Translating gives CASSGRTGNYE. The full CDR3 protein is CASSGRTGNYEQYF.

In regard to this clone: Mismatch with germline at one junction end may stem from a read error. The sequence runs out 3 residues before the end of the CDR3; the remainder is reconstructed from the germline J gene. V usage is TRBV19 and J usage is TRBJ2-3; unclear D gene. The CDR3 covers 13 residues. Germline-derived CDR1 and CDR2 are LNHDA and SQIVND (reference sequence). CDR3 loop: CASSISSAETQYF. The covered CDR3 bases are TGTGCCAGTAGTATTTCCTCCGCAGAGACG.

Comment on this clone: The read falls 3 residues short of the CDR3 end, and the missing part is taken from the germline J gene. The chain combines TRBV6-1 with TRBJ2-1; D is perhaps TRBD1 (5 bases). CDR1 MNHNS and CDR2 SASEGT come from the germline V gene. The CDR3 loop spans 15 amino acids. The V end lost 4 bases, the J end lost 3 bases, and 13 bases lay between the germline ends. The CDR3 here is CASSVQVGSYNEQFF. Incomplete CDR3 DNA: TGTGCCAGCAGTGTACAGGTCGGAAGCTACAATGAG.

Turning to this clone: With the read ending 3 residues before the CDR3 end, the germline J gene is used to fill in that end. V gene TRBV20-1 combines with J gene TRBJ2-1; D is possibly TRBD1 (6 bases). Germline V gene lookup returns CDR1 DFQATT and CDR2 SNEGSKA (reference sequence). Between the trimmed V and J ends, which lost 6 bases and 6 bases, there was a span of 18 bases. CDR3 length: 14 residues. CDR3 sequence reads: CSAEPGVASNEQFF. The part of the CDR3 DNA that was read is TGCAGTGCCGAACCAGGGGTTGCCTCCAATGAG.

Incomplete CDR3 DNA: TGTGCCAGTAGTATGGACTCAAACACTGAA. It yields the protein CASSMDSNTE. The entire CDR3 reads CASSMDSNTEAFF. The chain combines TRBV19 with TRBJ1-1; unclear D gene. Read sequence stops 3 residues before the CDR3 end, and the germline J gene provides the missing end. Germline V CDR1 and CDR2: LNHDA, SQIVND (reference sequence). There are 13 residues in the CDR3. The V and J ends lost 3 bases and 2 bases respectively, with 7 bases between them.

Of note for this clone: The read is 3 residues too short to cover the CDR3 end, so that end is filled in from the germline J gene. The genes are TRBV2 and TRBJ2-7; a weak D match, TRBD1 (7 bases). The CDR3 length is 14 residues. Trimming shortened V by 4 bases and J by 5 bases, and 15 bases separated the two germline ends. Germline loops: CDR1 SNHLY, CDR2 FYNNEI. The part of the CDR3 DNA that was read is TGTGCCAGCAGTGGACAGGGTAGGGGGGACGAG. Amino acids: CASSGQGRGDE. The entire CDR3 protein reads CASSGQGRGDEQYF. Full variable domain (rest looked up from reference TRBV2 and TRBJ2-7): EPEVTQTPSHQVTQMGQEVILRCVPISNHLYFYWYRQILGQKVEFLVSFYNNEISEKSEIFDDQFSVERPDGSNFTLKIRSTKLEDSAMYFCASSGQGRGDEQYFGPGTRLTVT.

This CDR3 reads CASMDREMNQPQYF. CDR3 bases read: TGTGCCAGCATGGACAGGGAAATGAATCAGCCG. The J gene is TRBJ2-3, the V gene TRBV2, with 8 bases identical to TRBD1. Read sequence stops 3 residues before the CDR3 end, and the germline J gene provides the missing end. This CDR3 has 14 amino acids. Germline V gene sequence: CDR1 SNHLY, CDR2 FYNNEI.

On this clone itself: The CDR3 end falls 3 residues outside the read, so it is completed with the germline J gene. The chain joins TRBV9 to TRBJ1-6; D remains ambiguous. Germline V CDR1 and CDR2: SGDLS, YYNGEE. The CDR3 is made up of 14 amino acids. Between the trimmed V and J ends, which lost 0 bases and 4 bases, there was a span of 5 bases. This CDR3 reads CASSVAEYNSPLHF. Partial CDR3 DNA: TGTGCCAGCAGCGTAGCAGAATATAATTCACCC. Complete variable domain (other parts from reference TRBV9 and TRBJ1-6): DSGVTQTPKHLITATGQRVTLRCSPRSGDLSVYWYQQSLDQGLQFLIQYYNGEERAKGNILERFSAQQFPDLHSELNLSSLELGDSALYFCASSVAEYNSPLHFGNGTRLTVT.

About this clone itself: The read comes to an end 3 residues before the CDR3 does, leaving the germline J gene to fill in the end. J is TRBJ1-5 and V is TRBV10-3; maybe TRBD1 (6 bases). Trimming took off 2 bases at V and 5 bases at J, with 10 bases between the two ends. Germline V lookup: CDR1 ENHRY, CDR2 SYGVKD. CDR3 length: 14 amino acids. The part of the CDR3 DNA that was read is TGTGCCATCAGTGAGGCGGGGGCCTATCAGCCC. Protein product: CAISEAGAYQP. The CDR3 reads in full as CAISEAGAYQPQHF.

This clone ranks as medium-sized (0.01 to 0.1%) in terms of frequency. The read finishes 3 residues shy of the CDR3 end, and the germline J gene is used to complete it. V and J are TRBV18 and TRBJ2-5; possibly TRBD1 for D (6 bases). This CDR3 has 13 residues. Germline loops: CDR1 KGHSH, CDR2 LQKENI. V lost 5 bases and J 2 bases, leaving 9 bases between the germline ends. CDR3 loop: CASSTGTQETQYF. The CDR3 DNA, read in part, is TGTGCCAGCTCAACAGGGACGCAAGAGACC.

For this clone: The CDR3 extends 3 residues past the end of the read, so its final part is completed from the germline J gene. The gene calls are TRBV13 and TRBJ2-5, with 7 bases that match TRBD2. Per the germline V gene, CDR1 is PRHDT and CDR2 is FYEKMQ (reference sequence). The CDR3 runs 16 residues. V lost 5 bases to trimming and J lost 1 base; unmatched junction nucleotides: 10. The CDR3 protein is CASSHGLAAFQETQYF. The CDR3 bases that were read are TGTGCCAGCAGCCACGGGCTAGCGGCCTTCCAAGAGACC.

In the case of this clone: The read terminates 3 residues ahead of where the CDR3 ends, so the germline J gene completes it. This chain connects TRBV6-2 or TRBV6-3 to TRBJ2-7; 8 bases fit TRBD1. V was pared by 5 bases and J by 5 bases, with 11 bases of the junction left unmatched. This CDR3 has 15 residues. The germline V gene has CDR1 MNHEY and CDR2 SVGEGT. CDR3 DNA (partial): TGTGCCAGCAGTAACGACAGGGGTCTCTTCCACGAG. Its protein product is CASSNDRGLFHE. The whole CDR3 reads CASSNDRGLFHEQYF.

This clone is identified as medium-sized (0.01 to 0.1%) from frequency. The missing CDR3 end, 3 residues past where the read stops, is filled in from the germline J gene. This rearrangement joins TRBV7-3 to TRBJ1-1; D remains ambiguous. V lost 2 bases, J lost 1 base, and 5 bases lay in between. The CDR3 loop spans 13 amino acids. Germline lookup yields CDR1 SGHTA and CDR2 FQGTGA. The sequenced part of the CDR3 DNA is TGTGCCAGCAGCTTAGCAGGGAACACTGAA. Its protein product is CASSLAGNTE. The full-length CDR3 reads as CASSLAGNTEAFF.

For this clone: The sequence runs out 3 residues before the end of the CDR3; the remainder is reconstructed from the germline J gene. The chain couples TRBV11-3 to TRBJ2-3; no clear D gene. The CDR3 covers 13 residues. Germline loops: CDR1 SGHNT, CDR2 YENEEA. The part of the CDR3 DNA that was read is TGTGCCAGCAGCTTAGATGCACAAGAGACG. It codes for CASSLDAQET. The CDR3 in its entirety is CASSLDAQETQYF.

In regard to this clone: The read finishes 3 residues shy of the CDR3 end, and the germline J gene is used to complete it. The chain links TRBV7-6 to TRBJ2-7, with TRBD1 as a possible D gene (5 bases). This CDR3 spans 14 amino acids. The germline gives CDR1 SGHVS, CDR2 FNYEAQ. V was trimmed by 0 bases and J by 3 bases, leaving 9 bases between them. This CDR3 reads CASSLAGQGYEQYF. The sequenced part of the CDR3 DNA is TGTGCCAGCAGCTTAGCTGGGCAGGGCTACGAG.

About this clone: The CDR3 extends 3 residues past the end of the read, so its final part is completed from the germline J gene. This sequence joins TRBV29-1 and TRBJ1-2; no firm D call. Per the germline V gene, CDR1 is SQVTM and CDR2 is ANQGSEA. V was clipped by 0 bases and J by 4 bases, with 21 bases between them. This CDR3 is 17 amino acids long. CDR3 amino acids: CSVEDSPPRLDSYGYTF. The CDR3 bases that were read are TGCAGCGTTGAAGACTCGCCCCCTAGGCTGGATTCCTATGGC.

A remark on this clone: The junction shows a germline mismatch at one end, possibly a read error. The read finishes 3 residues shy of the CDR3 end, and the germline J gene is used to complete it. V gene TRBV4-2 combines with J gene TRBJ2-2, with D perhaps TRBD2 (6 bases). CDR1 LGHNA and CDR2 YNFKEQ come from the germline V gene. The CDR3 consists of 16 residues. CDR3 DNA (partial): TGCGCCAGCAGCCCCTATAGCGGCACGAACACCGGGGAG. It translates to CASSPYSGTNTGE. The whole CDR3 region reads CASSPYSGTNTGELFF.